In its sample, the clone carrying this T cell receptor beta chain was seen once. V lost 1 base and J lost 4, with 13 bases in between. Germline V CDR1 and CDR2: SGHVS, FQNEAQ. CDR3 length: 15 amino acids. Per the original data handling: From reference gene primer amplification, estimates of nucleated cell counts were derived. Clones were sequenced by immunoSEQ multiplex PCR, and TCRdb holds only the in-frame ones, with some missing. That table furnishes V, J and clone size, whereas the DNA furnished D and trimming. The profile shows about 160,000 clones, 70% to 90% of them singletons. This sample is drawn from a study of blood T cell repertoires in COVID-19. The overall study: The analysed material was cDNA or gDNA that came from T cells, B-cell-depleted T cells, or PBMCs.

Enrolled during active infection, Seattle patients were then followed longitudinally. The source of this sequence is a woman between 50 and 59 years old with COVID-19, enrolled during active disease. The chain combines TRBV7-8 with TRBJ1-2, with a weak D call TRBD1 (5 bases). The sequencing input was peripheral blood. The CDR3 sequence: CASSLGQNLVYGYTF. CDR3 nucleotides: TGTGCCAGCAGCTTAGGACAGAATCTTGTCTATGGCTACACCTTC.